This T cell receptor beta chain was profiled in a study of blood T cells in healthy people across ages. Study-wide context: Template-switching capture recovered about one barcoded beta molecule per two T cells.

Points from the study as a whole: In older individuals, TCR beta diversity per million T cells was lower, falling roughly linearly with age.

The draw of peripheral blood yielded approximately 10 milliliters from each donor. This clonotype was detected many times. The target antigen is unknown. A sample-barcoded 5' primer and a J-beta primer mix were used in a second PCR of about 6 to 11 cycles. A template-switch adaptor with 12 random nucleotides tagged each cDNA molecule. TCRdb used MiXCR to reprocess the 5' RACE reads, holding one entry per CDR3 protein. The top ten hold about 16% of the sample, which has approximately 700,000 distinct CDR3 sequences, roughly 30% seen once. The CDR3 contains 15 residues. Germline V gene data show CDR1 as KGHDR and CDR2 as SFDVKD. V lost 5 bases and J 9 bases, leaving 20 bases between the germline ends.

The genes are TRBV24-1 and TRBJ2-3; D is possibly TRBD1 (6 bases). This TCR came from a woman older than 75 in good health. Sequencing was carried out using blood. Written as DNA, the CDR3 is TGTGCCACCAGTGGGGTAGCCGCAGGGGAGAACACGCAGTATTTT. The encoded protein is CATSGVAAGENTQYF.